These 11 T cell receptor beta chains originate from one sample sequenced in a study of blood T cell repertoires in COVID-19. Assay: immunoSEQ multiplex PCR; the TCRdb copy retains only in-frame clones and omits some. The data show about 93,000 clones, roughly 80% seen once. Sequenced material: peripheral blood. Receptors were obtained from a human donor in a cohort sampled during active COVID-19.

This clone was picked up one time. The chain links TRBV6-5 to TRBJ1-5, with TRBD1 as a possible D gene (5 bases). Germline CDR1 MNHEY, CDR2 SVGAGI. V was pared by 4 bases and J by 6 bases, with 10 bases between. The CDR3 is made up of 13 amino acids. The CDR3 is CASSSGLGQPQHF. Here the CDR3 DNA reads TGTGCCAGCAGTTCGGGACTGGGTCAGCCCCAGCATTTT.

J is TRBJ2-5 and V is TRBV7-2; D not resolved. V was pared by 4 bases and J by 2 bases, with 11 bases between. The length of the CDR3 is 14 residues. The germline V gene encodes CDR1 SGHTA and CDR2 FQGNSA. The CDR3: CASSSAVLQETQYF. Written as DNA, the CDR3 is TGTGCCAGCAGCTCGGCGGTCTTACAAGAGACCCAGTACTTC.

This sequence joins TRBV9 and TRBJ2-1; 10 nucleotides agree with TRBD2. With V trimmed by 5 bases and J by 6 bases, 11 bases remained unmatched. The CDR3 extends over 16 amino acids. Germline values: CDR1 SGDLS, CDR2 YYNGEE. Here the CDR3 reads CASSLTGTSVGNEQFF. As DNA, the CDR3 is TGTGCCAGCAGTCTTACCGGGACTAGCGTCGGCAATGAGCAGTTCTTC.

This chain connects TRBV10-2 to TRBJ2-2; TRBD2 aligns across 8 bases. The CDR3 has 15 residues. Trimming cost V 8 bases and J 1 base; bases outside gene matches: 6. Germline V gene data show CDR1 as WSHSY and CDR2 as SAAADI. As DNA, the CDR3 is TGCGCCAGCGGGATGGCGGGAGGGAACACCGGGGAGCTGTTTTTT. Protein: CASGMAGGNTGELFF.

V is TRBV19 and J is TRBJ2-1; 8 bases map to TRBD2. V lost 1 base, J lost 5 bases, and 7 bases stayed unmatched. Germline lookup yields CDR1 LNHDA and CDR2 SQIVND (reference sequence). CDR3 length: 16 amino acids. CDR3 residues: CASSIGEPGLDNEQFF. Here the CDR3 DNA reads TGTGCCAGTAGTATAGGAGAGCCGGGACTAGACAATGAGCAGTTCTTC.

This chain links TRBV27 with TRBJ2-5, with 11 bases fitting TRBD2. V trimming: 4 bases; J trimming: 3 bases; junction bases outside the gene matches: 10. The CDR3 is 17 residues long. Germline V gene sequence: CDR1 MNHEY, CDR2 SMNVEV (reference sequence). The DNA of the CDR3 is TGTGCCAGCAGTTCTCTTCTAGCGGGAGGAATGAAAGAGACCCAGTACTTC. Translated, it gives CASSSLLAGGMKETQYF.

The CDR3 sequence: CAWSVPGIGTEAFF. CDR3 in DNA: TGTGCCTGGAGTGTACCAGGGATCGGGACTGAAGCTTTCTTT. V and J are TRBV30 and TRBJ1-1; perhaps TRBD1 as D (5 bases). V was trimmed by 0 bases and J by 5 bases, leaving 13 bases between them. CDR1 is GTSNPN, CDR2 SVGIG, per germline (reference sequence). This CDR3 region has 14 residues.

V gene TRBV6-6 combines with J gene TRBJ2-7, with 8 bases aligning to TRBD1. The CDR3 contains 14 residues. Germline V gene data show CDR1 as MNHNY and CDR2 as SVGAGI (reference sequence). The ends lost 0 bases at V and 3 bases at J; junction bases unmatched: 1. CDR3 region: CASSYSDRVYEQYF. The DNA for the CDR3 is TGTGCCAGCAGTTACTCGGACAGGGTCTACGAGCAGTACTTC.

The chain combines TRBV7-6 with TRBJ2-7; tentatively, D is TRBD1 (6 bases). The germline gives CDR1 SGHVS, CDR2 FNYEAQ. The CDR3 spans 15 residues. V was trimmed by 1 base and J by 5 bases, leaving 15 bases between them. The CDR3 region has the DNA TGTGCCAGCAGCTTAGGAGGGGGAAGGTACAACGAGCAGTACTTC. Translating gives CASSLGGGRYNEQYF.

The chain carries TRBV2 and TRBJ1-6; D is perhaps TRBD1 (6 bases). Per the germline V gene, CDR1 is SNHLY and CDR2 is FYNNEI. The CDR3 runs 14 residues. Trimming took off 3 bases at V and 6 bases at J, with 9 bases between the two ends. CDR3 nucleotides: TGTGCCAGCAGTGAGACAGGTGGTAATTCACCCCTCCACTTT. Protein: CASSETGGNSPLHF.

V and J are TRBV7-9 and TRBJ1-2, with unresolved D. This CDR3 comprises 12 residues. V lost 5 bases and J 5 bases, leaving 9 bases between the germline ends. Germline V gene data show CDR1 as SEHNR and CDR2 as FQNEAQ (reference sequence). The chain's CDR3 is CASSPGYYGYTF. CDR3 nucleotides: TGTGCCAGCAGCCCCGGTTATTATGGCTACACCTTC.